The 14 T cell receptor beta chains below were found in one sample sequenced in a study of T cells in Graves' hyperthyroidism and ophthalmopathy. The TCR beta CDR3 regions underwent amplification using RNA transcripts as the source. The study used the HTBI primer set for a first-round RT-PCR of the TCR CDR3. TCRdb re-analysed the multiplex PCR reads in MiXCR, keeping a single row per CDR3 protein. Among around 300,000 distinct CDR3 sequences listed, approximately 13% were seen once. Sequencing was done on a sample of blood. The receptors were gathered from a woman aged 40 to 50 with Graves' ophthalmopathy.

This clonotype was counted at least ten times. The chain is built from TRBV20-1 and TRBJ2-1, with 7 nucleotides matching TRBD2. CDR1 and CDR2 (germline): DFQATT, SNEGSKA (reference sequence). The CDR3 is made up of 12 amino acids. V shed 4 bases, J shed 7 bases, and the junction held 4 bases outside the gene matches. This chain's CDR3 is CSANQAGNEQFF. Written as DNA, the CDR3 is TGCAGTGCTAATCAAGCGGGGAATGAGCAGTTCTTC.

This clonotype has at least ten counts. The V and J genes are TRBV29-1 and TRBJ1-5, with 7 bases that match TRBD1. The junction had 9 bases not matched to a gene; V was cut back by 7 bases and J by 9 bases. This CDR3 region has 12 residues. In germline, CDR1 is SQVTM, CDR2 ANQGSEA. CDR3 in DNA: TGCAGCGCCGGACAGGTTTCGGGGCCCCAGCATTTT. Amino acids: CSAGQVSGPQHF.

This clonotype was counted ten times or more. This chain uses TRBV20-1 with TRBJ2-1; the D is unclear. Deletions cut 1 base from V and 4 bases from J, with 8 bases between. This CDR3 comprises 13 residues. The germline V gene encodes CDR1 DFQATT and CDR2 SNEGSKA (reference sequence). In DNA, the CDR3 is TGCAGTGCTAGAGCGGAATGGTACAATGAGCAGTTCTTC. Encoded protein: CSARAEWYNEQFF.

There are many counts of this clonotype. The chain uses TRBV11-3 and TRBJ2-2; 7 nucleotides match TRBD1. The CDR3 is 14 residues long. Germline CDR1 reads SGHNT; CDR2 reads YENEEA. J gave up 0 bases and V 7 bases, and 2 bases lay outside the gene matches. CDR3 sequence (DNA): TGTGCCAGCAAGGGACAGACGAACACCGGGGAGCTGTTTTTT. Amino acids: CASKGQTNTGELFF.

This clonotype has a count of ten or more. The CDR3 DNA reads TGTGCCAGCAGCTTAGATAGCGGGAGTAGCTCCTACGAGCAGTACTTC. Its protein is CASSLDSGSSSYEQYF. This rearrangement joins TRBV11-2 to TRBJ2-7, with TRBD2 identical over 9 bases. This CDR3 is 16 amino acids long. The germline gives CDR1 SGHAT, CDR2 FQNNGV. Losses at the gene ends were 0 bases for V and 0 bases for J; bases not matched to a gene: 3.

This clonotype appeared many times. The CDR3 region is CASSLIRDGYTF. CDR3 coding DNA: TGTGCCAGCAGCTTAATCAGGGATGGCTACACCTTC. V is TRBV11-2 and J is TRBJ1-2; a possible D gene is TRBD1 (5 bases). Germline V lookup: CDR1 SGHAT, CDR2 FQNNGV. The CDR3 runs 12 residues. V was clipped by 2 bases and J by 6 bases, with 7 bases between them.

Ten or more counts support this clonotype. This chain connects TRBV20-1 to TRBJ2-5; 7 positions agree with TRBD1. Germline CDR1 is DFQATT and CDR2 is SNEGSKA (reference sequence). This CDR3 is 12 amino acids long. V was pared by 5 bases and J by 4 bases, with 4 bases of the junction left unmatched. Here the CDR3 DNA reads TGCAGTGCTCACAGGGGAAGAGAGACCCAGTACTTC. As protein: CSAHRGRETQYF.

The rearrangement links TRBV5-8 to TRBJ1-2, with TRBD1 matching over 7 bases. The CDR3 spans 13 residues. CDR1 is SGHTS and CDR2 is YDEGEE in the germline V gene. With 2 bases clipped from V and 9 bases from J, the junction kept 7 bases outside the gene matches. The CDR3 bases are TGTGCCAGCAGCTTTAGACAGGGCCAAAGCTACACCTTC. Amino acids: CASSFRQGQSYTF.

This clonotype has at least ten counts. This sequence joins TRBV11-2 and TRBJ2-1; D uncertain. The CDR3 is made up of 12 amino acids. V lost 4 bases and J lost 9, with 10 bases in between. The germline V gene encodes CDR1 SGHAT and CDR2 FQNNGV. The CDR3 DNA follows: TGTGCCAGCAGCTCAGATCGTGGTGAGCAGTTCTTC. Its protein product is CASSSDRGEQFF.

This clonotype was counted at least ten times. J is TRBJ2-1 and V is TRBV7-8; a possible D gene is TRBD2 (6 bases). From germline, CDR1 is SGHVS and CDR2 FQNEAQ. Trimming stripped 4 bases from V and 1 base from J, with 14 bases between. This CDR3 has 16 amino acids. The CDR3 sequence: CASSSGREWSYNEQFF. The DNA of the CDR3 is TGTGCCAGCAGCTCGGGCCGGGAGTGGTCCTACAATGAGCAGTTCTTC.

This clonotype has just a few counts. The chain recombines TRBV7-9 with TRBJ2-1, with D possibly being TRBD2 (5 bases). CDR1 is SEHNR and CDR2 is FQNEAQ in the germline V gene (reference sequence). V shed 5 bases and J shed 5 bases, with 13 bases lying between them. The CDR3 has 14 residues. CDR3 in DNA: TGTGCCAGCAGCCCCATCGGGAAAAACAATGAGCAGTTCTTC. This gives the protein CASSPIGKNNEQFF.

This clonotype was recorded a few times. The chain links TRBV3-1 to TRBJ2-4; 11 positions match TRBD1. CDR1 is LGHDT, CDR2 YNNKEL, per germline (reference sequence). V shed 2 bases and J 6 bases; nucleotides not matched to a gene: 15. The CDR3 runs to 19 residues. Here the CDR3 reads CASSQILGTGGIQPNIQYF. The CDR3 DNA sequence: TGTGCCAGCAGCCAAATTCTAGGGACAGGGGGGATACAACCAAACATTCAGTACTTC.

This clonotype was seen at least ten times. The chain carries TRBV7-9 and TRBJ1-5; D ambiguous. V was trimmed by 3 bases and J by 2 bases, leaving 2 bases between them. The CDR3 is made up of 12 amino acids. Germline-derived CDR1 and CDR2 are SEHNR and FQNEAQ (reference sequence). In nucleotides, the CDR3 is TGTGCCAGCAGCTTTGGCAATCAGCCCCAGCATTTT. Translation gives CASSFGNQPQHF.

V and J are TRBV28 and TRBJ1-5, with unresolved D. V was clipped by 3 bases and J by 0 bases, with 12 bases between them. The CDR3 length is 16 residues. Germline CDR1 is MDHEN and CDR2 is SYDVKM. In DNA form, the CDR3 reads TGTGCCAGCAGTTTTTCCGCAGGACCTAGCAATCAGCCCCAGCATTTT. Translation: CASSFSAGPSNQPQHF.